This T cell receptor beta chain comes out of a study of a mutant IDH1 vaccine in newly diagnosed glioma. Background on the study: Treated patients, about 60% male and approximately 38% female, averaged approximately 40 years of age.

The assay was immunoSEQ multiplex PCR, and TCRdb's table has in-frame clones only and misses some. The sample holds 98,000 or so clones, around 90% seen once. This sample's time point: baseline, week 1 (first vaccination visit). Sample treatment: pre-vaccination baseline after standard-of-care therapy. Germline CDR1 reads SGHVS; CDR2 reads FQNEAQ. Trimming left V 0 bases short and J 2 bases short, with 1 base between. This CDR3 contains 12 residues. This receptor was taken from a woman aged 50 to 60 with glioma. The chain uses TRBV7-8 and TRBJ1-2, with D hard to call. The input for sequencing was PBMCs, taken from a glioma patient treated with radiotherapy, temozolomide or both. The CDR3 sequence: CASSLANYGYTF. The CDR3 bases are TGTGCCAGCAGCTTAGCCAACTATGGCTACACCTTC.